This record covers a single T cell receptor (beta chain). The sample belongs to a study of blood T cell repertoires in COVID-19. About the research overall: Both acute and convalescent COVID-19 samples were obtained from the United States, Italy and Spain. T cells, B-cell-depleted T cells, or PBMCs supplied cDNA or gDNA.

Those who participated ranged in age from roughly 18 to 89 years and resided in about two dozen US areas. Original analysis: Amplified reference gene primers provided the basis for estimating nucleated cell counts. Generated by immunoSEQ multiplex PCR, the TCRdb table keeps only in-frame clones and is missing some. That table supplies the V and J calls and clone size; D and trimming were determined from the DNA. The data show 310,000 or so clones, around 90% seen once. With 4 bases clipped from V and 1 base from J, the junction kept 0 bases outside the gene matches. The CDR3 loop spans 14 amino acids. The V gene's germline CDR1 is KGHSH and CDR2 LQKENI.

This clonotype originated in a young woman with acute COVID-19. Input material: PBMCs or T cells enriched from blood (not recorded which). This chain connects TRBV18 to TRBJ2-2; TRBD2 aligns across 7 bases. Written as DNA, the CDR3 is TGTGCCAGCTCACAGCGGGGGAACACCGGGGAGCTGTTTTTT. Translated, it gives CASSQRGNTGELFF.